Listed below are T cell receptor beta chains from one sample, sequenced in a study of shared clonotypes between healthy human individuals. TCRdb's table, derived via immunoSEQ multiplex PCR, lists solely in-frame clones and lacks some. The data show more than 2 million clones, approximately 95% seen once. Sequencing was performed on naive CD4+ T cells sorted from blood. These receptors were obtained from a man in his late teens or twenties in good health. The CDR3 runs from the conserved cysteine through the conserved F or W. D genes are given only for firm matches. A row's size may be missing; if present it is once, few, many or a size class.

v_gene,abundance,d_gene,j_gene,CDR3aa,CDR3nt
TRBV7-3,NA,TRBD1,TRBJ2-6,CASSPGQGRSGANVLTF,TGTGCCAGCAGCCCGGGACAGGGCCGTTCTGGGGCCAACGTCCTGACTTTC
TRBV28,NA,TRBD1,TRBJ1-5,CASSLGRDRDNQPQHF,TGTGCCAGCAGTTTGGGGCGGGACAGGGACAATCAGCCCCAGCATTTT
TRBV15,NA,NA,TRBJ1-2,CATSRGAGSYGYTF,TGTGCCACCAGCAGAGGGGCAGGCTCTTATGGCTACACCTTC
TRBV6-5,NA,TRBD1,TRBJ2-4,CASSPGQGWNIQYF,TGTGCCAGCAGTCCCGGACAGGGGTGGAACATTCAGTACTTC
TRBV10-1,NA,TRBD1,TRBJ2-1,CASSETGVPYNEQFF,TGCGCCAGCAGTGAGACAGGGGTGCCCTACAATGAGCAGTTCTTC
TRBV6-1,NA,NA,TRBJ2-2,CASSESSRGRTGELFF,TGTGCCAGCAGTGAATCTAGTAGGGGCCGCACCGGGGAGCTGTTTTTT
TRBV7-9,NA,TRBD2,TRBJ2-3,CASSSHGTSGPTDTQYF,TGTGCCAGCAGCTCCCACGGGACTAGCGGGCCCACAGATACGCAGTATTTT
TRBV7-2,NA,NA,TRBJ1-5,CASSLRTGGGNQPQHF,TGTGCCAGCAGCTTACGTACAGGCGGGGGGAATCAGCCCCAGCATTTT
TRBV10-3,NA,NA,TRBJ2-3,CAISEPSPRTDTQYF,TGTGCCATCAGTGAGCCGAGCCCGCGCACAGATACGCAGTATTTT
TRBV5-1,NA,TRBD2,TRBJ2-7,CASSAGRLAGRTYEQYF,TGCGCCAGCAGCGCGGGGCGGCTAGCGGGACGAACCTACGAGCAGTACTTC
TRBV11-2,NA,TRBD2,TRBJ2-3,CASSLAGWGTDTQYF,TGTGCCAGCAGCCTAGCGGGGTGGGGCACAGATACGCAGTATTTT
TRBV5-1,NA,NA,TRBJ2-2,CASSRDPKVGTGELFF,TGCGCCAGCAGCCGGGACCCCAAAGTGGGAACCGGGGAGCTGTTTTTT
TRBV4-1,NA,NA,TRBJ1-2,CASSRGIGEYGYTF,TGCGCCAGCAGCCGCGGGATTGGGGAGTATGGCTACACCTTC
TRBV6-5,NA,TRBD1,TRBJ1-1,CASRYLQGSTEAFF,TGTGCCAGCAGATATCTACAGGGGAGCACTGAAGCTTTCTTT
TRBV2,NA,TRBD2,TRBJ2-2,CASSPGLAGGTGELFF,TGTGCCAGCAGCCCGGGACTAGCGGGAGGCACCGGGGAGCTGTTTTTT
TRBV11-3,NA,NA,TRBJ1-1,CASSLGVANTEAFF,TGTGCCAGCAGCTTAGGAGTGGCGAACACTGAAGCTTTCTTT
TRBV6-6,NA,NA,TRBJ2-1,CASSSDSGQFF,TGTGCCAGCAGTTCGGACTCGGGGCAGTTCTTC
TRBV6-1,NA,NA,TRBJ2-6,CASSEMGVSSLGANVLTF,TGTGCCAGCAGTGAAATGGGGGTTTCCTCTTTGGGGGCCAACGTCCTGACTTTC
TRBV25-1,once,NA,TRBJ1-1,CASSDPGPGRGAFF,TGTGCCAGCAGTGACCCGGGTCCAGGGCGCGGAGCTTTCTTT
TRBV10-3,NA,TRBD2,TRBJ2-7,CAISSIAGGDIAYEQYF,TGTGCCATCAGTTCAATAGCGGGAGGAGACATAGCGTACGAGCAGTACTTC
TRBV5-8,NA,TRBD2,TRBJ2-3,CASSPNRLAGGSVLDTQYF,TGTGCCAGCAGCCCCAACCGACTAGCGGGGGGATCGGTTTTGGATACGCAGTATTTT
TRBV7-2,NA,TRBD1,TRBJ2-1,CASSLGQGAYEQFF,TGTGCCAGCAGCTTGGGACAGGGGGCCTATGAGCAGTTCTTC
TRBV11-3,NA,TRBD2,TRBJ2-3,CASSHNDLAGGPGTDTQYF,TGTGCCAGCAGCCACAACGATCTAGCGGGAGGGCCTGGCACAGATACGCAGTATTTT
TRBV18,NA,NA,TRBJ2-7,CASSPPGNGPSYEQYF,TGTGCCAGCTCACCGCCGGGGAACGGGCCTTCCTACGAGCAGTACTTC
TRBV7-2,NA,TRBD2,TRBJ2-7,CASSSRTSGSYEQYF,TGTGCCAGCAGCTCCAGGACTAGCGGGTCCTACGAGCAGTACTTC
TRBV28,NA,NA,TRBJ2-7,CASSSGNLYF,TGTGCCAGCAGTTCGGGGAACCTGTACTTC
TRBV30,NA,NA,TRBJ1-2,CAWTPRGRGYGYTF,TGTGCCTGGACCCCCCGGGGTCGGGGCTATGGCTACACCTTC
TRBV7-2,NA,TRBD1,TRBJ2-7,CASSNPGQGLNEQYF,TGTGCCAGCAGCAATCCGGGACAGGGGCTAAACGAGCAGTACTTC
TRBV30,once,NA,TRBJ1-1,CAWTESYTEAFF,TGTGCCTGGACAGAATCATACACTGAAGCTTTCTTT
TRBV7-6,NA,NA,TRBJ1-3,CASSPTTPGPVNTIYF,TGTGCCAGCAGCCCTACGACCCCCGGCCCTGTAAACACCATATATTTT
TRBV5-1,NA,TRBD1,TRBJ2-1,CASSSGTGGHNEQFF,TGCGCCAGCAGCTCCGGGACAGGGGGCCACAATGAGCAGTTCTTC
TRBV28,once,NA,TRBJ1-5,CASSSPGGPGQPQHF,TGTGCCAGCAGTTCCCCCGGGGGGCCAGGTCAGCCCCAGCATTTT
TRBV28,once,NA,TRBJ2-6,CASSLNPGASSGANVLTF,TGTGCCAGCAGTTTAAACCCGGGAGCTTCCTCTGGGGCCAACGTCCTGACTTTC
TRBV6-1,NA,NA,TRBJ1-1,CASSDFEAFF,TGTGCCAGCAGTGATTTTGAAGCTTTCTTT
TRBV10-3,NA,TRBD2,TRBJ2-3,CAISQAGGDTQYF,TGTGCCATCAGCCAAGCGGGGGGAGATACGCAGTATTTT
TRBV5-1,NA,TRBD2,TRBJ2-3,CASSLGGGAENTQYF,TGCGCCAGCAGCTTGGGCGGGGGGGCCGAAAATACGCAGTATTTT
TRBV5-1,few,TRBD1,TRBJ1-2,CASSLWYAATGVNYGYTF,TGCGCCAGCAGCTTGTGGTACGCCGCTACAGGGGTTAACTATGGCTACACCTTC
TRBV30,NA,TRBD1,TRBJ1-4,CAWSTRGNTNEKLFF,TGTGCCTGGAGTACCAGGGGGAACACTAATGAAAAACTGTTTTTT
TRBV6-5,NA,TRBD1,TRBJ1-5,CASRRTGGDQPQHF,TGTGCCAGCAGAAGGACAGGGGGAGATCAGCCCCAGCATTTT
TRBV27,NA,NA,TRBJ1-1,CASSLREGNTEAFF,TGTGCCAGCAGTTTAAGAGAGGGAAACACTGAAGCTTTCTTT
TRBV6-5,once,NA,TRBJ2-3,CASSFRDPYKRDTQYF,TGTGCCAGCAGTTTCCGGGACCCGTACAAGCGGGATACGCAGTATTTT
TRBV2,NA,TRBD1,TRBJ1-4,CASKSGQGREKLFF,TGTGCCAGCAAGTCGGGACAGGGAAGGGAAAAACTGTTTTTT
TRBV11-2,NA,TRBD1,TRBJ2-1,CASSQLRQGNEQFF,TGTGCCAGCAGCCAACTCCGACAGGGGAATGAGCAGTTCTTC
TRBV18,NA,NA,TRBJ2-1,CASSYSGGAFYEQFF,TGTGCCAGCTCATACAGCGGCGGGGCCTTTTATGAGCAGTTCTTC
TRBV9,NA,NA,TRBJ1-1,CASSVVEGPASGNTEAFF,TGTGCCAGCAGCGTAGTGGAGGGTCCCGCGTCGGGGAACACTGAAGCTTTCTTT
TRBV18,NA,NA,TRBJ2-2,CASSPPGGAGTGELFF,TGTGCCAGCTCACCACCAGGGGGCGCGGGGACCGGGGAGCTGTTTTTT
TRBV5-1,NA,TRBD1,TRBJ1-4,CASSFGTGATNEKLFF,TGCGCCAGCAGCTTCGGGACAGGGGCAACTAATGAAAAACTGTTTTTT
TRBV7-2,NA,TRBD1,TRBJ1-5,CASSPRPGTVNQPQHF,TGTGCCAGCAGCCCGCGACCCGGGACAGTCAATCAGCCCCAGCATTTT
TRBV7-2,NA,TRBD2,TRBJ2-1,CASSLAGGWTSGRLEQFF,TGTGCCAGCAGCTTAGCCGGGGGGTGGACTAGCGGGAGGTTAGAGCAGTTCTTC